This T cell receptor (beta chain) was identified during a study of Tregs in tolerant kidney transplant recipients. A remark on this clone: Its target is not known.

TCRdb's table, derived via immunoSEQ multiplex PCR, lists solely in-frame clones and lacks some. The sample includes tens of thousands of clones, 83% of them seen just once. Study-wide results and limits: Activated donor B cell expansion appeared to reveal the most relevant donor-specific TCRbeta repertoire.

Per germline, CDR1 LGHNA and CDR2 YSLEER. This CDR3 is built from 15 residues. The V and J ends lost 5 bases and 4 bases respectively, with 18 bases between them. Unstimulated regulatory T cells (CD4+CD25+CD127-), CD4+CD25- non-regulatory cells, CD4 and CD8 cells were FACS-sorted from thawed PBMCs. The rearrangement uses TRBV4-3 and TRBJ2-7, with unresolved D. Sequenced material: CD4+ T cells from blood. The sequence came from a human donor in good health. CDR3 in DNA: TGCGCCAGCAGCTCCACCCTCGGCGGTACGTACGAGCAGTACTTC. As protein: CASSSTLGGTYEQYF.